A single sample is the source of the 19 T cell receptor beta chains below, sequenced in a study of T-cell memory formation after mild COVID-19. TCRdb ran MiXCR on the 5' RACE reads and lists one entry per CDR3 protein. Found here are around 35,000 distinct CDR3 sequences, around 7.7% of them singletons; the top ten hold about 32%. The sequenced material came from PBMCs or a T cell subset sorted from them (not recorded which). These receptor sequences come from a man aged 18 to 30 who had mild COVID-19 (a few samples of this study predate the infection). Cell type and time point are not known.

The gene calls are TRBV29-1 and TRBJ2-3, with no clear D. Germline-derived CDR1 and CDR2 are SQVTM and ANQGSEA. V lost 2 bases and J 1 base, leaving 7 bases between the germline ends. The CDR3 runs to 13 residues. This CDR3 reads CSVERQGTDTQYF. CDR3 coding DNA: TGCAGCGTTGAAAGGCAGGGCACAGATACGCAGTATTTT.

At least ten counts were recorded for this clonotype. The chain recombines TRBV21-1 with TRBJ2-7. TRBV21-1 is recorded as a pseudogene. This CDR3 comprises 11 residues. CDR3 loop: CASSKGHEQYV. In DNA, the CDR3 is TGTGCCAGCAGCAAAGGGCACGAGCAGTACGTC.

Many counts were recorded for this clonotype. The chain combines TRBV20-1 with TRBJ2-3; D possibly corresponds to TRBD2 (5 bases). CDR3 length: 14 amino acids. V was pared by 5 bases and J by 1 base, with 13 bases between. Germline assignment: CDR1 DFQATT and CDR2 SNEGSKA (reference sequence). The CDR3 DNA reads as TGCAGTGCTCCTCTAGCTCAGGGCACAGATACGCAGTATTTT. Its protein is CSAPLAQGTDTQYF.

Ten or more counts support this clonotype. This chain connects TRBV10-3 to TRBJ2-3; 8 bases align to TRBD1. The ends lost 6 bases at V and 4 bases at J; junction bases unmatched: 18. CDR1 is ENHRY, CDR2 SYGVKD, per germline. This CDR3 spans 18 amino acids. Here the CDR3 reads CAISDTPGQAQRADTQYF. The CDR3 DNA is TGTGCCATCAGCGATACGCCGGGACAGGCTCAAAGGGCAGATACGCAGTATTTT.

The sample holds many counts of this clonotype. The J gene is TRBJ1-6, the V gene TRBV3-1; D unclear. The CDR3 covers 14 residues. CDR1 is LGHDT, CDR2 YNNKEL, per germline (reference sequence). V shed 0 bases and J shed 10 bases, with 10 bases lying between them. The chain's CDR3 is CASSQDGYPSPLHF. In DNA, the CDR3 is TGTGCCAGCAGCCAAGACGGGTATCCATCACCCCTCCACTTT.

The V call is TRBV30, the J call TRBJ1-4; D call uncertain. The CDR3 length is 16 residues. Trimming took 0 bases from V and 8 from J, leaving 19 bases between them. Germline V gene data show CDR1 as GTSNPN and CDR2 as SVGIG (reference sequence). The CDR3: CAWSVPMDLSGEKLFF. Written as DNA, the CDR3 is TGTGCCTGGAGTGTACCCATGGATCTTTCGGGCGAAAAACTGTTTTTT.

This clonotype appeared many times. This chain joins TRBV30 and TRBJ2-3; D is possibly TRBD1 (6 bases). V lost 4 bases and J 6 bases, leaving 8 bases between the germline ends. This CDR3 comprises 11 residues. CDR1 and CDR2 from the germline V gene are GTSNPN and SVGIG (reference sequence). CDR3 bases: TGTGCCTGGAACAGGGCGGATACGCAGTATTTT. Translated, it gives CAWNRADTQYF. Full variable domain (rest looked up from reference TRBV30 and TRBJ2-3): SQTIHQWPATLVQPVGSPLSLECTVEGTSNPNLYWYRQAAGRGLQLLFYSVGIGQISSEVPQNLSASRPQDRQFILSSKKLLLSDSGFYLCAWNRADTQYFGPGTRLTVL.

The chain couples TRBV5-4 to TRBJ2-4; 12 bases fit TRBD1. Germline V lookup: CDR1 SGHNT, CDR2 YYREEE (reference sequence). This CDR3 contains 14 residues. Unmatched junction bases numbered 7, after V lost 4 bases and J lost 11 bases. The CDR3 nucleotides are TGTGCCAGCAGCCTAGGGACAGGGGGCCGCTTTCAGTACTTC. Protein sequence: CASSLGTGGRFQYF.

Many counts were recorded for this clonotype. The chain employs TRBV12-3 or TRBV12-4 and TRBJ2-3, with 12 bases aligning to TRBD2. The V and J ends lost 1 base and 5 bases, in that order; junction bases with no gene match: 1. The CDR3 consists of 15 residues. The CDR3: CASSLELAGGDTQYF. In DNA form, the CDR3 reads TGTGCCAGCAGTTTAGAACTAGCGGGGGGAGATACGCAGTATTTT.

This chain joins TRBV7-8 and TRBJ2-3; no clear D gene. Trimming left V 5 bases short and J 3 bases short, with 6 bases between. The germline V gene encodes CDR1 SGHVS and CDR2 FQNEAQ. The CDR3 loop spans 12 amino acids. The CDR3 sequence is CASSRSTDTQYF. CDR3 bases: TGTGCCAGCAGCCGCTCAACAGATACGCAGTATTTT.

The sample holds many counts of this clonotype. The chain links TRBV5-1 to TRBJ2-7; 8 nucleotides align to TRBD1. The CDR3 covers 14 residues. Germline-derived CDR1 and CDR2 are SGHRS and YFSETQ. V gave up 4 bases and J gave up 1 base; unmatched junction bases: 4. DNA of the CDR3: TGCGCCAGCAGCGTCGACAGGGGATCCTACGAGCAGTACTTC. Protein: CASSVDRGSYEQYF.

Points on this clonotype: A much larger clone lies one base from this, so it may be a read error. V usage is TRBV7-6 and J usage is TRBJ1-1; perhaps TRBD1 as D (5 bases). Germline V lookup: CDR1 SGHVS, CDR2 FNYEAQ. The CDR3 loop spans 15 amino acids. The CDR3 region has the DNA TGTGCCAGCAGCCTACCCCCGACAGCGAACACTGAATCTTTCTTT. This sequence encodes CASSLPPTANTESFF.

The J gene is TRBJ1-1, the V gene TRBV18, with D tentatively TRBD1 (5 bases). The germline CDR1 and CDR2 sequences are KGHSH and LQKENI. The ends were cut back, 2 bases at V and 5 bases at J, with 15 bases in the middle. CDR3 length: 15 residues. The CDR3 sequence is CASSPSAQGGTEAFF. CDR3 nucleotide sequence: TGTGCCAGCTCACCATCGGCCCAGGGTGGTACTGAAGCTTTCTTT.

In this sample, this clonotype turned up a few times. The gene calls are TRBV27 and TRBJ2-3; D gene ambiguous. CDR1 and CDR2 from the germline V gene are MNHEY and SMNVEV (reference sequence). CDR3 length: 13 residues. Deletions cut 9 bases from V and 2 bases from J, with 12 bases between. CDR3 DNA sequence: TGTGCCAGTTTCTCGGAACTCACAGATACGCAGTATTTT. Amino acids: CASFSELTDTQYF.

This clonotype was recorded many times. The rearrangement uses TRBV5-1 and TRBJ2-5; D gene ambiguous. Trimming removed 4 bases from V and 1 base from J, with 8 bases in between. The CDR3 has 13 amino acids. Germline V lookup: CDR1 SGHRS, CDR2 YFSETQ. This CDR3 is CASSPGPQETQYF. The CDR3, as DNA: TGCGCCAGCAGCCCGGGCCCCCAAGAGACCCAGTACTTC.

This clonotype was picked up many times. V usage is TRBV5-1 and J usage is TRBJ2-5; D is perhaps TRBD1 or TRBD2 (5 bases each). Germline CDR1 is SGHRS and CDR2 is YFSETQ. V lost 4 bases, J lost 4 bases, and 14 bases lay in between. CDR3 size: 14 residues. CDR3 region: CASSEPGSRETQYF. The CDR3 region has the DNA TGCGCCAGCAGCGAGCCAGGGAGTCGAGAGACCCAGTACTTC.

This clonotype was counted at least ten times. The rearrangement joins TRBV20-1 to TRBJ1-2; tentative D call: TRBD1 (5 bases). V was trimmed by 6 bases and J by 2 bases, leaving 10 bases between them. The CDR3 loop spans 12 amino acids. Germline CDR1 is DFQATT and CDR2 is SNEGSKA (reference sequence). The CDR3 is CSASRENYGYTF. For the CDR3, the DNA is TGCAGTGCGAGCAGGGAAAACTATGGCTACACCTTC.

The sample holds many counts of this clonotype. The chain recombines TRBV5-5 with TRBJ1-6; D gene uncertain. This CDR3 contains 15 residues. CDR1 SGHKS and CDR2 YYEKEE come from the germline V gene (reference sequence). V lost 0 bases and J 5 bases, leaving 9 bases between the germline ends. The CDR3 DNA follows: TGTGCCAGCAGCTTGGAACAGATACATAATTCACCCCTCCACTTT. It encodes CASSLEQIHNSPLHF.

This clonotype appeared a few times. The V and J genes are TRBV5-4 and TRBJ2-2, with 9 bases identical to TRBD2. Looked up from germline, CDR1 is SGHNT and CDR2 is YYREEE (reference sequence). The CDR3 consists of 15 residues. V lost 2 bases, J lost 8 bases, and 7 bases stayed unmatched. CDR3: CASSFKLAGPGELFF. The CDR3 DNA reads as TGTGCCAGCAGCTTTAAACTAGCGGGTCCGGGGGAGCTGTTTTTT. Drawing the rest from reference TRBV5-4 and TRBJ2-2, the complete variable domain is ETGVTQSPTHLIKTRGQQVTLRCSSQSGHNTVSWYQQALGQGPQFIFQYYREEENGRGNFPPRFSGLQFPNYSSELNVNALELDDSALYLCASSFKLAGPGELFFGEGSRLTVL.